This TCR beta chain was retrieved from a study of blood T cell repertoires in COVID-19. For the study at large: From T cells, B-cell-depleted T cells, or PBMCs came the material, which was cDNA or gDNA.

J lost 2 bases, V lost 1 base, and 6 bases had no gene match. Germline loops: CDR1 LGHNA, CDR2 YNFKEQ. The CDR3 length is 17 residues. The authors' processing: Reference gene primer amplification gave nucleated cell count estimates. Only in-frame clones appear in the TCRdb table, and some are missing; sequencing was by immunoSEQ multiplex PCR. The DNA gave D and trimming, while V, J and clone size come from that table. The profile shows around 110,000 clones, 70% to 90% of them singletons. The TCR was taken from a man aged 30-40 years with acute or convalescent COVID-19. V gene TRBV4-2 combines with J gene TRBJ1-2; the match to TRBD1 covers 11 bases. The sequencing sample was made of peripheral blood. In DNA, the CDR3 is TGTGCCAGCAGCCAAGCTACCGGGACAGGGGGGAACTATGGCTACACCTTC. This sequence encodes CASSQATGTGGNYGYTF.